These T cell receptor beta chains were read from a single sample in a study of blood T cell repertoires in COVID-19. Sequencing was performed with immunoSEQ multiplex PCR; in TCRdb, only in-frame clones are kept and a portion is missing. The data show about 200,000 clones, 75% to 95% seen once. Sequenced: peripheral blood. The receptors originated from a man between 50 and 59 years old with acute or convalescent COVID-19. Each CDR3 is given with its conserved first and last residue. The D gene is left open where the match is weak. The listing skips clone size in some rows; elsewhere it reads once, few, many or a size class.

CASSKGQGQETQYF TGCGCCAGCAGCAAGGGACAGGGGCAAGAGACCCAGTACTTC TRBV5-1 TRBD1 few TRBJ2-5
CATSREGAGYNSPLHF TGTGCCACCAGCAGAGAAGGGGCGGGGTATAATTCACCCCTCCACTTT TRBV15 . . TRBJ1-6
CASSSGTTKNIQYF TGTGCCAGCAGCAGTGGGACTACCAAAAACATTCAGTACTTC TRBV5-4 TRBD2 . TRBJ2-4
CASSVQGEGANVLTF TGTGCCAGCAGCGTTCAGGGGGAGGGGGCCAACGTCCTGACTTTC TRBV9 TRBD1 . TRBJ2-6
CASSMVAGDADTQYF TGCGCCAGCAGCATGGTAGCGGGAGACGCAGATACGCAGTATTTT TRBV5-1 TRBD2 . TRBJ2-3
CAWSARRLAGGTDTQYF TGTGCCTGGAGTGCCCGTCGACTAGCGGGAGGCACAGATACGCAGTATTTT TRBV30 TRBD2 . TRBJ2-3
CASSPRAGVFEKLFF TGTGCCAGCAGCCCCAGGGCTGGGGTGTTCGAAAAACTGTTTTTT TRBV7-9 . . TRBJ1-4
CASNGRGGYGYTF TGTGCCAGCAACGGCAGGGGTGGATATGGCTACACCTTC TRBV6-5 . . TRBJ1-2
CASSSNTGAWGTEAFF TGTGCCAGCAGCTCCAACACAGGGGCCTGGGGTACTGAAGCTTTCTTT TRBV7-2 TRBD1 once TRBJ1-1
CASSLGQNTEAFF TGTGCCAGCAGCCTTGGACAGAACACTGAAGCTTTCTTT TRBV6-5 . . TRBJ1-1
CASSLRGTGGTDTQYF TGCGCCAGCAGCTTGCGGGGGACAGGGGGCACAGATACGCAGTATTTT TRBV5-1 TRBD1 . TRBJ2-3
CASSKEGATNEKLFF TGTGCCAGCAGCAAAGAGGGAGCAACTAATGAAAAACTGTTTTTT TRBV7-8 . . TRBJ1-4
CSVTKATKGNTIYF TGCAGCGTGACAAAAGCTACGAAAGGAAACACCATATATTTT TRBV29-1 . . TRBJ1-3
CASSLTTGGLNYGYTF TGCGCCAGCAGCTTGACCACAGGGGGACTTAACTATGGCTACACCTTC TRBV5-1 TRBD1 . TRBJ1-2
CASGPRGGNQPQHF TGTGCCAGCGGCCCCCGGGGGGGCAATCAGCCCCAGCATTTT TRBV6-6 . once TRBJ1-5
CASSDDRGLGYSNQPQHF TGTGCCAGCAGTGACGACAGGGGGCTGGGGTATAGCAATCAGCCCCAGCATTTT TRBV6-1 TRBD1 few TRBJ1-5
CASSSGFSDSPLHF TGTGCCAGCAGCTCGGGATTCTCGGACTCACCCCTCCACTTT TRBV5-4 . . TRBJ1-6
CASSSGGTGATDTQYF TGTGCCAGCAGCTCCGGGGGGACAGGGGCGACAGATACGCAGTATTTT TRBV5-4 TRBD1 . TRBJ2-3
CASSVGGKGNTIYF TGCGCCAGCAGTGTAGGGGGTAAGGGAAACACCATATATTTT TRBV10-1 . . TRBJ1-3
CASRRGNQGPDTQYF TGTGCCAGCAGAAGGGGAAATCAGGGTCCAGATACGCAGTATTTT TRBV7-2 . once TRBJ2-3
CASSVAYGTGGMDEQFF TGTGCCAGCAGCGTAGCCTACGGTACAGGGGGAATGGATGAGCAGTTCTTC TRBV9 TRBD1 . TRBJ2-1
CASSRPAVAGGPPQETQYF TGTGCCAGCAGCCGCCCGGCGGTGGCGGGAGGGCCCCCCCAAGAGACCCAGTACTTC TRBV11-2 TRBD2 . TRBJ2-5
CASSLGQARGYTF TGTGCCAGCTCCCTGGGACAGGCGAGGGGCTACACCTTC TRBV18 TRBD1 . TRBJ1-2
CASSPRTSGISSYNEQFF TGTGCCAGCAGTCCGCGGACTAGCGGGATTAGCTCCTACAATGAGCAGTTCTTC TRBV28 TRBD2 few TRBJ2-1
CARSLKDSQSTDTQYF TGTGCCAGAAGCTTGAAGGACAGCCAAAGCACAGATACGCAGTATTTT TRBV5-3 . once TRBJ2-3
CATSRDWGTPYEQYF TGTGCCACCAGCAGAGATTGGGGGACACCCTACGAGCAGTACTTC TRBV15 . . TRBJ2-7